This TCR beta chain stems from a study of blood T cell repertoires in COVID-19. In the study overall: The United States, Italy and Spain provided the acute and convalescent COVID-19 samples.

Trimming removed 5 bases at V and 5 bases at J, with 13 bases between. Germline V lookup: CDR1 SGHTA, CDR2 FQGNSA. The CDR3 sequence is 14 residues long. Per the study methods: The authors estimated nucleated cell counts from reference gene primer amplification. The repertoire was sequenced with immunoSEQ multiplex PCR; TCRdb's copy has only in-frame clones and lacks some. From that table come the V and J calls and clone size; the DNA was used to work out D and trimming. This table holds 70,000 to 95,000 clones, roughly 89% found once. Input material: peripheral blood. The sequence derives from a woman aged 80 or over with active COVID-19. The rearrangement links TRBV7-2 to TRBJ2-4; TRBD1 might be the D (6 bases). The CDR3 reads CASSDTGYQNIQYF. The CDR3 bases are TGTGCCAGCAGCGATACAGGGTATCAAAACATTCAGTACTTC.